Listed here are 30 T cell receptor beta chains from one sample, sequenced in a study of OX40 agonist ivuxolimab in advanced cancers. Sequenced by immunoSEQ multiplex PCR; TCRdb stores in-frame clones only, minus some. There are roughly 60,000 clones in the sample; approximately 80% occur only once, and 3% to 4% lies in the top ten. This specimen was CD4+ or CD8+ T cells sorted from blood, taken in a trial of the OX40 agonist ivuxolimab. The receptors shown here come from an adult with an advanced solid tumor such as melanoma, head and neck, liver or kidney cancer.

CDR3 in amino acids: CASSSGPGLWQTQYF. CDR3 nucleotide sequence: TGTGCCAGCAGCTCGGGCCCAGGGTTGTGGCAGACCCAGTACTTC. The J gene is TRBJ2-5, the V gene TRBV9; TRBD1 might be the D (5 bases). V lost 4 bases to trimming and J lost 6 bases, with 19 bases between them. CDR1 is SGDLS and CDR2 is YYNGEE in the germline V gene. The CDR3 covers 15 residues.

The chain links TRBV27 to TRBJ2-7; weak D call: TRBD2 (5 bases). CDR1 is MNHEY and CDR2 is SMNVEV in the germline V gene (reference sequence). V lost 0 bases and J lost 1, with 7 bases in between. This CDR3 is built from 14 residues. CDR3: CASSLSRESYEQYF. CDR3 bases: TGTGCCAGCAGTTTATCGAGGGAATCCTACGAGCAGTACTTC.

CDR3 protein: CATSRGFTYEQYF. The CDR3 nucleotides read TGTGCCACCTCAAGGGGATTTACCTACGAGCAGTACTTC. The V gene is TRBV27, the J gene TRBJ2-7; the D gene is possibly TRBD1 (5 bases). The ends were cut back, 10 bases at V and 2 bases at J, with 15 bases in the middle. The CDR3 totals 13 residues. CDR1 MNHEY and CDR2 SMNVEV come from the germline V gene (reference sequence).

V and J are TRBV4-1 and TRBJ2-1; the D gene is possibly TRBD2 (6 bases). V was trimmed by 1 base and J by 7 bases, leaving 23 bases between them. Looked up from germline, CDR1 is MGHRA and CDR2 is YSYEKL. CDR3 length: 18 amino acids. The CDR3 bases are TGCGCCAGCAGCCAAGGGTTTAGGTGGGCGGGAAAGGGTAATGAGCAGTTCTTC. The encoded protein is CASSQGFRWAGKGNEQFF.

This clone has only a few counts. This sequence joins TRBV18 and TRBJ2-4; D is possibly TRBD1 or TRBD2 (5 bases each). V gave up 2 bases and J gave up 3 bases, with 11 bases separating them. Germline-derived CDR1 and CDR2 are KGHSH and LQKENI. The length of the CDR3 is 15 residues. CDR3 nucleotide sequence: TGTGCCAGCTCACCAGGGACCTTTGGCAAAAACATTCAGTACTTC. The encoded protein is CASSPGTFGKNIQYF.

The chain joins TRBV6-5 to TRBJ2-7, with 7 bases fitting TRBD1. J gave up 4 bases and V 2 bases, and 5 bases lay outside the gene matches. Germline CDR1 is MNHEY and CDR2 is SVGAGI. The CDR3 is 14 amino acids. DNA for the CDR3: TGTGCCAGCAGTTACGCAGGGGGTCGATACGAGCAGTACTTC. This encodes CASSYAGGRYEQYF.

V is TRBV7-3 and J is TRBJ2-1, with 7 positions matching TRBD2. Germline CDR1 SGHTA, CDR2 FQGTGA. CDR3 length: 16 amino acids. With V trimmed by 2 bases and J by 9 bases, 13 bases remained unmatched. CDR3 loop: CASSLASGETGGEQFF. The CDR3 DNA reads TGTGCCAGCAGCTTAGCCTCCGGGGAAACGGGAGGTGAGCAGTTCTTC.

This clone was detected only a few times. The chain joins TRBV6-5 to TRBJ1-5; D call uncertain. This CDR3 contains 14 residues. V was pared by 8 bases and J by 2 bases, with 13 bases between. The germline V gene has CDR1 MNHEY and CDR2 SVGAGI. CDR3 region: CASGLDWGNQPQHF. CDR3 DNA sequence: TGTGCCAGCGGCCTTGATTGGGGCAATCAGCCCCAGCATTTT.

This chain joins TRBV14 and TRBJ2-3; D call uncertain. The V end was cut by 1 base, the J end by 4 bases, with 6 bases between. This CDR3 spans 13 amino acids. Germline V gene data show CDR1 as SGHDN and CDR2 as FVKESK. The chain's CDR3 is CASSQVRADTQYF. In nucleotides, the CDR3 is TGTGCCAGCAGCCAAGTAAGAGCAGATACGCAGTATTTT.

There are a few counts of this clone. The rearrangement joins TRBV7-9 to TRBJ2-7, with a tentative D call TRBD2 (5 bases). V shed 1 base and J shed 2 bases, with 12 bases lying between them. Germline CDR1 SEHNR, CDR2 FQNEAQ (reference sequence). The CDR3 contains 15 residues. The CDR3 DNA follows: TGTGCCAGCAGCTTAGGTACTAGGACCCCCTACGAGCAGTACTTC. This gives the protein CASSLGTRTPYEQYF.

The chain has TRBV6-6 and TRBJ2-2; D unresolved. The CDR3 has 13 residues. Trimming shortened V by 0 bases and J by 5 bases, and 4 bases separated the two germline ends. The germline V gene has CDR1 MNHNY and CDR2 SVGAGI (reference sequence). CDR3 sequence reads: CASSYSTTGELFF. The DNA of the CDR3 is TGTGCCAGCAGTTACTCTACTACCGGGGAGCTGTTTTTT.

The CDR3 region is CASSDVGPYEQYF. In nucleotides, the CDR3 is TGTGCCAGCAGTGACGTGGGGCCCTACGAGCAGTACTTC. This chain joins TRBV28 and TRBJ2-7; D perhaps matches TRBD1 (5 bases). V was clipped by 5 bases and J by 2 bases, with 10 bases between them. The CDR3 extends over 13 amino acids. Germline V gene data show CDR1 as MDHEN and CDR2 as SYDVKM.

This clone was counted between two and nine times. V and J are TRBV12-5 and TRBJ1-1; a weak D match, TRBD1 (5 bases). V was shortened by 11 bases and J by 4 bases, with 17 bases between the two germline ends. Germline V gene lookup returns CDR1 LGHNT and CDR2 FRNRAP. The length of the CDR3 is 13 residues. The CDR3 here is CASRGGDSTEAFF. The DNA for the CDR3 is TGTGCTTCACGAGGAGGGGATAGCACTGAAGCTTTCTTT.

This chain joins TRBV7-9 and TRBJ2-2; D is uncertain. The CDR3 spans 12 residues. CDR1 SEHNR and CDR2 FQNEAQ come from the germline V gene (reference sequence). The V end lost 1 base, the J end lost 6 bases, and 3 bases lay between the germline ends. The CDR3 here is CASSLESGELFF. CDR3 DNA: TGTGCCAGCAGCTTAGAATCCGGGGAGCTGTTTTTT.

This sequence joins TRBV15 and TRBJ2-1; D ambiguous. CDR1 and CDR2 (germline): LNHNV, YYDKDF (reference sequence). This CDR3 has 14 amino acids. Trimming removed 3 bases at V and 9 bases at J, with 15 bases between. CDR3 DNA sequence: TGTGCCACCAGCAGCCCCTATCAAGACACTGAGCAGTTCTTC. Protein product: CATSSPYQDTEQFF.

The gene calls are TRBV14 and TRBJ1-4; 7 nucleotides match TRBD1. CDR1 SGHDN and CDR2 FVKESK come from the germline V gene. The CDR3 length is 14 residues. The V and J ends lost 6 bases and 4 bases, in that order; junction bases with no gene match: 5. The CDR3, as DNA: TGTGCCAGCAGGCTGGGACAGAGTAATGAAAAACTGTTTTTT. Translating it yields CASRLGQSNEKLFF. Full variable domain (remainder filled in from reference TRBV14 and TRBJ1-4): EAGVTQFPSHSVIEKGQTVTLRCDPISGHDNLYWYRRVMGKEIKFLLHFVKESKQDESGMPNNRFLAERTGGTYSTLKVQPAELEDSGVYFCASRLGQSNEKLFFGSGTQLSVL.

The chain carries TRBV21-1 and TRBJ2-5; TRBD1 reflects the table's D call only, with no check against the DNA. TRBV21-1 is a documented pseudogene. This CDR3 has 17 amino acids. DNA of the CDR3: TGTGCCAGCAGCAAAGTACCGGACAGGGAGTACCAAGAGACCCAGTACTTC. Translation: CASSKVPDREYQETQYF.

This clone appeared a few times. The V call is TRBV9, the J call TRBJ1-1, with a possible D match to TRBD1 (5 bases). The CDR3 sequence is 17 residues long. Trimming left V 3 bases short and J 6 bases short, with 24 bases between. CDR1 SGDLS and CDR2 YYNGEE come from the germline V gene. The CDR3 nucleotides read TGTGCCAGCAGCGGGAGAGAACAACGGATGGCGGGGGCTGAAGCTTTCTTT. Amino acid sequence: CASSGREQRMAGAEAFF.

The table lists this clone with a count of one. The chain combines TRBV5-4 with TRBJ2-7; no firm D call. CDR3 size: 12 residues. Trimming pared 10 bases from V and 12 bases from J, leaving 23 bases between. Germline lookup yields CDR1 SGHNT and CDR2 YYREEE (reference sequence). The CDR3 bases are TGTGCCGTGCCCTGGGGTGCCTCGAAGGGGTACTTC. This gives the protein CAVPWGASKGYF.

The chain uses TRBV6-6 and TRBJ2-7; TRBD1 matches 10 bases. Unmatched junction bases numbered 7, after V lost 4 bases and J lost 4 bases. This CDR3 spans 15 amino acids. The germline CDR1 and CDR2 sequences are MNHNY and SVGAGI (reference sequence). The DNA for the CDR3 is TGTGCCAGCAGTTCTCCCGGGACAGGGGAGTACGAGCAGTACTTC. This codes for CASSSPGTGEYEQYF.

This clone was detected a few times. For the CDR3, the DNA is TGTGCCAGCAGCTTTTTGGTACGGGGTGCGGGTGAGCAGTTCTTC. It codes for CASSFLVRGAGEQFF. This sequence joins TRBV5-4 and TRBJ2-1; D possibly corresponds to TRBD2 (5 bases). The CDR3 sequence is 15 residues long. Per germline, CDR1 SGHNT and CDR2 YYREEE (reference sequence). V lost 2 bases and J 9 bases, leaving 18 bases between the germline ends.

In DNA, the CDR3 is TGTGCCAGCAGCTTGGCAGGGGTGGGCTCACCCCTCCACTTT. It translates to CASSLAGVGSPLHF. The chain is built from TRBV5-6 and TRBJ1-6; maybe TRBD1 (6 bases). V lost 0 bases to trimming and J lost 10 bases, with 11 bases between them. Germline CDR1 reads SGHDT; CDR2 reads YYEEEE. There are 14 residues in the CDR3.

The V call is TRBV4-3, the J call TRBJ2-7, with 7 bases aligning to TRBD1. J lost 8 bases, V lost 6 bases, and 10 bases had no gene match. Germline loops: CDR1 LGHNA, CDR2 YSLEER. CDR3 size: 13 residues. CDR3 DNA: TGCGCCAGCAGTCCCTTCGTAGGGGGCAAGCAGTACTTC. Its protein is CASSPFVGGKQYF.

The V call is TRBV5-4, the J call TRBJ2-5, with D perhaps given as TRBD1 or TRBD2 (5 bases each). This CDR3 spans 16 amino acids. Trimming pared 3 bases from V and 2 bases from J, leaving 17 bases between. The germline CDR1 and CDR2 sequences are SGHNT and YYREEE (reference sequence). CDR3 sequence: CASSWGAGTGQETQYF. The CDR3 bases are TGTGCCAGCAGCTGGGGTGCCGGGACGGGGCAAGAGACCCAGTACTTC.

The gene calls are TRBV9 and TRBJ2-1, with 11 bases lining up with TRBD2. The CDR3 extends over 15 amino acids. Germline assignment: CDR1 SGDLS and CDR2 YYNGEE. The J segment lost 6 bases and the V segment lost 3 bases, leaving 5 bases of the junction unmatched. CDR3 nucleotide sequence: TGTGCCAGCAGCGCGACTAGCGGGAAGGTCAATGAGCAGTTCTTC. The encoded protein is CASSATSGKVNEQFF.

This clone was seen a handful of times. The rearrangement uses TRBV2 and TRBJ2-7, with D unclear. The length of the CDR3 is 12 residues. CDR1 and CDR2 from the germline V gene are SNHLY and FYNNEI. With 6 bases removed from V and 3 bases from J, the gap between germline ends came to 9 bases. The CDR3, as DNA: TGTGCCAGCAGACGATCGGACTACGAGCAGTACTTC. Its protein is CASRRSDYEQYF.

The V call is TRBV27, the J call TRBJ2-1, with TRBD1 as a possible D gene (5 bases). Germline-derived CDR1 and CDR2 are MNHEY and SMNVEV (reference sequence). CDR3 length: 15 amino acids. V was clipped by 3 bases and J by 3 bases, with 12 bases between them. DNA for the CDR3: TGTGCCAGCAGTTTTTCAGGGATCGACTACAATGAGCAGTTCTTC. Its translation: CASSFSGIDYNEQFF.

This clone appeared once. The V gene is TRBV11-3, the J gene TRBJ2-7; D perhaps matches TRBD2 (6 bases). The CDR3 sequence is 13 residues long. Germline lookup yields CDR1 SGHNT and CDR2 YENEEA. V shed 5 bases and J shed 6 bases, with 14 bases lying between them. As DNA, the CDR3 is TGTGCCAGCAGCCCATCCCGGGGAGGCGAGCAGTACTTC. It yields the protein CASSPSRGGEQYF.

The V gene is TRBV7-3, the J gene TRBJ2-1; D might be TRBD1 or TRBD2, each matching 5 bases. Germline V gives CDR1 SGHTA, CDR2 FQGTGA. The CDR3 runs 16 residues. Trimming took 5 bases from V and 3 from J, leaving 17 bases between them. Written as DNA, the CDR3 is TGTGCCAGCAGCCTGCTACCGGGACCGTACTACAATGAGCAGTTCTTC. This encodes CASSLLPGPYYNEQFF.

The chain couples TRBV30 to TRBJ1-2; D might be TRBD1 (5 bases). Trimming left V 2 bases short and J 8 bases short, with 15 bases between. The germline V gene encodes CDR1 GTSNPN and CDR2 SVGIG (reference sequence). CDR3 length equals 13 residues. For the CDR3, the DNA is TGTGCCTGGAGTCCGGGGGGAGGAGCGGGCTACACCTTC. Encoded protein: CAWSPGGGAGYTF.